The clone carrying this TCR beta chain was observed once. These data are taken from a study of siplizumab effects on memory and regulatory T cells. The germline V gene encodes CDR1 SEHNR and CDR2 FQNEAQ (reference sequence). The CDR3 extends over 13 amino acids. V lost 1 base to trimming and J lost 6 bases; unmatched junction nucleotides: 3. The data were produced by immunoSEQ multiplex PCR, yet TCRdb's version contains in-frame clones alone and is incomplete. The table includes around 95,000 clones, approximately 92% detected once. The sequence was obtained from a human donor in good health. The sequenced sample was CD4+ T cells sorted from blood. The chain carries TRBV7-9 and TRBJ2-7; 7 bases map to TRBD1. The CDR3 DNA sequence: TGTGCCAGCAGCTTAGTAAGGGGGCCCGAGCAGTACTTC. Residues: CASSLVRGPEQYF.